This T cell receptor beta chain was sequenced for a study of blood T cell repertoires in COVID-19. Assay: immunoSEQ multiplex PCR; the TCRdb copy retains only in-frame clones and omits some. This repertoire shows 110,000 or so clones, approximately 88% found once; its top ten account for around 8%. Germline-derived CDR1 and CDR2 are SGHTA and FQGTGA. The CDR3 length is 15 residues. Trimming at V came to 3 bases and at J to 6 bases, leaving 7 bases not matched to a gene. The source of this sequence is a middle-aged woman with acute or convalescent COVID-19. The chain uses TRBV7-3 and TRBJ2-2; 7 bases fit TRBD1. Sequenced: peripheral blood. CDR3 DNA: TGTGCCAGCAGCTTGAGGGGGCAGGGGGCCGGGGAGCTGTTTTTT. Translating gives CASSLRGQGAGELFF.